Below, one T cell receptor beta chain is given with its context. Its target is not known. V lost 2 bases, J lost 9 bases, and 8 bases stayed unmatched. The germline CDR1 and CDR2 sequences are SGHRS and YFSETQ. The CDR3 is 14 residues long. The data stem from a study of Ad26.COV2.S vaccination and SARS-CoV-2 variants. Study-wide results and caveats: After vaccination, substantial breadth of spike-specific CD8+ and CD4+ responses was reported.

Sequenced by immunoSEQ multiplex PCR; TCRdb stores in-frame clones only, minus some. This repertoire shows 75,000 to 100,000 clones, roughly 85% found once; its top ten account for 16%. The sample was peripheral blood, taken after recovery from COVID-19. The V call is TRBV5-1, the J call TRBJ2-1; 7 bases match TRBD1. The receptor comes from a human donor who had recovered from COVID-19. CDR3 nucleotide sequence: TGCGCCAGCAGCTTAACAAACAGGGGTGGTGAGCAGTTCTTC. Protein: CASSLTNRGGEQFF.